This T cell receptor beta chain was captured by sequencing in a study of T-cell memory formation after mild COVID-19. Findings and limits, study-wide: Later expanders leaned CD4+, whereas clones that contracted between day 15 and 85 were balanced CD4/CD8.

Comment on this clonotype: Its specificity is not known.

5'RACE primed from the constant segment yielded TCR alpha and TCR beta cDNA libraries bearing sample barcodes and UMIs. MiXCR, run by TCRdb on the 5' RACE reads, gives a single entry per CDR3 protein. The table records over 450,000 distinct CDR3 sequences, around 21% of them present only once. This clonotype originated in an adult woman who had mild COVID-19 (a few samples of this study predate the infection). Cell type and time point are not known. Sample: PBMCs or a T cell subset sorted from them (not recorded which).

The CDR3 DNA is TGTGCCAGCAGCCGGGACGGGACTAGCGGGGAATATGAGCAGTTCTTC. This encodes CASSRDGTSGEYEQFF. The rearrangement joins TRBV3-1 to TRBJ2-1; 13 nucleotides line up with TRBD2. CDR1 and CDR2 from the germline V gene are LGHDT and YNNKEL (reference sequence). V lost 4 bases, J lost 8 bases, and 8 bases stayed unmatched. The CDR3 loop spans 16 amino acids.